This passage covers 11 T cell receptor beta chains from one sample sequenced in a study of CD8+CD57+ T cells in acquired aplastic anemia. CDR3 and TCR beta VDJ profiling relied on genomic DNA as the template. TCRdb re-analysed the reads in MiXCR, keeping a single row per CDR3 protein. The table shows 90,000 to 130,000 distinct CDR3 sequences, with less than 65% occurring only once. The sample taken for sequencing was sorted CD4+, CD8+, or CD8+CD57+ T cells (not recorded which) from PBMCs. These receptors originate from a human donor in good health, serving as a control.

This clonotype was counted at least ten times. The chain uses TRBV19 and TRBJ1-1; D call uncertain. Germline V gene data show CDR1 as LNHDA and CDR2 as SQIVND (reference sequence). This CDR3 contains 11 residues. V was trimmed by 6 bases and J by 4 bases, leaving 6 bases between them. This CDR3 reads CASRVGTEAFF. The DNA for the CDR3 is TGTGCCAGTAGAGTGGGCACTGAAGCTTTCTTT.

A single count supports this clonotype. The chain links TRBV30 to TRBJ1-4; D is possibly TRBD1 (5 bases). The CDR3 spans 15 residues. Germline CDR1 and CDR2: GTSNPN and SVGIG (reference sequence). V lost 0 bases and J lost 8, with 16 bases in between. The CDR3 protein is CAWSVRDLVGEKLFF. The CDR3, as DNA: TGTGCCTGGAGTGTAAGGGACCTCGTAGGGGAAAAACTGTTTTTT.

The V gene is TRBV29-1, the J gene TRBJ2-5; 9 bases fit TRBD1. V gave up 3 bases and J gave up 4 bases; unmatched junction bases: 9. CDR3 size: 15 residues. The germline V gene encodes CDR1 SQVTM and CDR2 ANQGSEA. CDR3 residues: CSVDGAQGAGETQYF. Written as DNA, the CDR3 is TGCAGCGTTGACGGCGCACAGGGGGCGGGAGAGACCCAGTACTTC.

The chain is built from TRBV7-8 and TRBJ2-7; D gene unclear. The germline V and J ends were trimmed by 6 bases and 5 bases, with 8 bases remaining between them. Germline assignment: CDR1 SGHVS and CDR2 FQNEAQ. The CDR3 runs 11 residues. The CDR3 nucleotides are TGTGCCAGCAGTGATCCGGACGAGCAGTACTTC. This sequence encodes CASSDPDEQYF.

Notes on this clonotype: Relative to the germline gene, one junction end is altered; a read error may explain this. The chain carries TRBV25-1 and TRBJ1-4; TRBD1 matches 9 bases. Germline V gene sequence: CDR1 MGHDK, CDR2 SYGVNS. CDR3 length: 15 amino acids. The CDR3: CASSEGGQGERKLFF. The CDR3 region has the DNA TGTGCCAGCAGTGAAGGGGGACAGGGTGAAAGAAAATTGTTTTTT. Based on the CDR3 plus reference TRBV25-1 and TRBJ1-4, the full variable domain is EADIYQTPRYLVIGTGKKITLECSQTMGHDKMYWYQQDPGMELHLIHYSYGVNSTEKGDLSSESTVSRIRTEHFPLTLESARPSHTSQYLCASSEGGQGERKLFFGSGTQLSVL.

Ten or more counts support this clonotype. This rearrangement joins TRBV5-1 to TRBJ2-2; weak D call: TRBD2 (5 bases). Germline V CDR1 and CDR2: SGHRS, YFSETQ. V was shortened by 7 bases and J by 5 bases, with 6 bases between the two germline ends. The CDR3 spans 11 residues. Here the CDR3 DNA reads TGCGCCAGCTCGGGGACCGGGGAGCTGTTTTTT. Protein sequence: CASSGTGELFF.

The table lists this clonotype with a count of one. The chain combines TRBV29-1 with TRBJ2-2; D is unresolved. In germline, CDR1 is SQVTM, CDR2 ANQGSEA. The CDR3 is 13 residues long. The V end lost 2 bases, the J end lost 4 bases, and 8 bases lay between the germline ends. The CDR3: CSVENGRTGELFF. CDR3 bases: TGCAGCGTTGAAAACGGGCGCACCGGGGAGCTGTTTTTT.

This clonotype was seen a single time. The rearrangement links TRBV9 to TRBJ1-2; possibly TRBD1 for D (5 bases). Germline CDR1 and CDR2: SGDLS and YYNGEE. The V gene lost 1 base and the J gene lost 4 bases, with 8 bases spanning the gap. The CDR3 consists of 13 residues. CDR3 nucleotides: TGTGCCAGCAGCGTATTCGGGGCCTATGGCTACACCTTC. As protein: CASSVFGAYGYTF. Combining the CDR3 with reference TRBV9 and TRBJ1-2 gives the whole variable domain DSGVTQTPKHLITATGQRVTLRCSPRSGDLSVYWYQQSLDQGLQFLIQYYNGEERAKGNILERFSAQQFPDLHSELNLSSLELGDSALYFCASSVFGAYGYTFGSGTRLTVV.

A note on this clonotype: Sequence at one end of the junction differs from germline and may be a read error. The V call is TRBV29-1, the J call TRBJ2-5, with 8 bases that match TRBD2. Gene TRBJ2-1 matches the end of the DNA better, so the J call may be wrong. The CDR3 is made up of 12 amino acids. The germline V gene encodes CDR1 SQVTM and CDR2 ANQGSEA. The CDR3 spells CSVRGGSNQQFF. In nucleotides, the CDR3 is TGCAGCGTACGGGGGGGTAGCAATCAGCAGTTCTTC.

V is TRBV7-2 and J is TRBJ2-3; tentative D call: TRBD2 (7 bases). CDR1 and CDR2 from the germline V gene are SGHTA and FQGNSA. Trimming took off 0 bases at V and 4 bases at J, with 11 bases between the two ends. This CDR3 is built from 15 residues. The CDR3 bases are TGTGCCAGCAGCTTAGCGGGGGGGCCCCCAGATACGCAGTATTTT. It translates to CASSLAGGPPDTQYF.

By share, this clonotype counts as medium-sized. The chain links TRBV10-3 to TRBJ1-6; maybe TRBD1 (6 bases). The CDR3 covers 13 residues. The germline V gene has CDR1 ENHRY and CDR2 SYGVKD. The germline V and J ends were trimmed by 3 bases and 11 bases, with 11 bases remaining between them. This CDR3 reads CAISDPGGTPLHF. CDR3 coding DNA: TGTGCCATCAGTGATCCGGGGGGCACACCCCTCCACTTT.